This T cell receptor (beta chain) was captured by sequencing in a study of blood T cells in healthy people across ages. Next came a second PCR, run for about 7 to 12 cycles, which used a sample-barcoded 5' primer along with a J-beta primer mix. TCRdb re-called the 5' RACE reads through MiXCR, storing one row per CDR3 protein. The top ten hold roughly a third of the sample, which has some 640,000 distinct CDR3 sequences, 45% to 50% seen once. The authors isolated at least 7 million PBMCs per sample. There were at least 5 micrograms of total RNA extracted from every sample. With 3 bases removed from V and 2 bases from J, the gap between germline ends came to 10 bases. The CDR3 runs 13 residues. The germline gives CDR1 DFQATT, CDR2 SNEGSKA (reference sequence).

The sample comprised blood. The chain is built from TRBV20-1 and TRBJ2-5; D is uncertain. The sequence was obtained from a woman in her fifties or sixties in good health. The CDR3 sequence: CSARLGKQETQYF. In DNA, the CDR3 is TGCAGTGCTAGGTTGGGGAAACAAGAGACCCAGTACTTC.